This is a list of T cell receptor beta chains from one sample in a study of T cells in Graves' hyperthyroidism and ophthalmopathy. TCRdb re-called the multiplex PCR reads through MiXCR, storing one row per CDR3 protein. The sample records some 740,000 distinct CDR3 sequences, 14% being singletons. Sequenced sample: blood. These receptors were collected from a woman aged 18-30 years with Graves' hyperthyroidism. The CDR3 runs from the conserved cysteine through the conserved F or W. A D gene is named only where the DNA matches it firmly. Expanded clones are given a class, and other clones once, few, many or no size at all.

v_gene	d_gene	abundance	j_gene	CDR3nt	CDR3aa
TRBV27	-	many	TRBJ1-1	TGTGCCAGCAGACGAGGAGGCACTGAAGCTTTCTTT	CASRRGGTEAFF
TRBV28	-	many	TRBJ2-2	TGTGCCAGCAGTTTAAACGGGTACGGGGAGCTGTTTTTT	CASSLNGYGELFF
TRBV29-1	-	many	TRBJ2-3	TGCAGCGTTGAAGGCCTAGATACGCAGTATTTT	CSVEGLDTQYF
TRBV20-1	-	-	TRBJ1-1	TGCAGTGCCTATGGCCCCGTGGACACTGAAGCTTTCTTT	CSAYGPVDTEAFF
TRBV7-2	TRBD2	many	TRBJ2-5	TGTGCCAGCAGCCCCGGACTAGCGGGAAGGGAGACCCAGTACTTC	CASSPGLAGRETQYF
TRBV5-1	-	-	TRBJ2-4	TGCGCCAGCAGCGCCGGACGGACCCACAACATTCAGTACTTC	CASSAGRTHNIQYF
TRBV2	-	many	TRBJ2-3	TGTGCCAGCAGCTCTCCGACCCCTCGCCCGCAGTATTTT	CASSSPTPRPQYF
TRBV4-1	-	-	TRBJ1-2	TGCGCCAGCAGCCAAGTGGGTCACGGAATCACTAACTATGGCTACACCTTC	CASSQVGHGITNYGYTF
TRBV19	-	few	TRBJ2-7	TGTGCCAGTAGTATGGAGCGGACTTACTACGAGCAGTACTTC	CASSMERTYYEQYF
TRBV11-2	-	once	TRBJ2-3	TGTGCCAGCAGCCCCTCGGCGACAGATACGCAGTATTTT	CASSPSATDTQYF
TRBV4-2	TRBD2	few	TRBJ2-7	TGTGCCAGCAGCCAAGTCTACACTAGCGGGTCGGTCCTTTACGAGCAGTACTTC	CASSQVYTSGSVLYEQYF
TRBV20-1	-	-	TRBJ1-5	TGCAGTGCTAAACCGGGCCTCGATCGGCCCCAGCATTTT	CSAKPGLDRPQHF
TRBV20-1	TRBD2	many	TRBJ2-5	TGCAGTGCTAGGATAGGCGGGAGTATGGAGACCCAGTACTTC	CSARIGGSMETQYF
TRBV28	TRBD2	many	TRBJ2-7	TGTGCCAGCAGTCTACTGACTAGCGGGTCCTACGAGCAGTACTTC	CASSLLTSGSYEQYF
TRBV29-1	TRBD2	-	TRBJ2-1	TGCAGCGTATCGGGACTAGATCCCGGCAATGAGCAGTTCTTC	CSVSGLDPGNEQFF
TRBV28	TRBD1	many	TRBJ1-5	TGTGCCAGCTGCCTAAGTCCCCGGACAGGGGGCGGTCAGCCCCAGCATTTT	CASCLSPRTGGGQPQHF
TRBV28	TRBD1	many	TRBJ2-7	TGTGCCAGCAGACCCGGGACAGGATCCTACGAGCAGTACTTC	CASRPGTGSYEQYF
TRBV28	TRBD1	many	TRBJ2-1	TGTGCCAGCGGGGACAGGGGTAGAGATGAGCAGTTCTTC	CASGDRGRDEQFF
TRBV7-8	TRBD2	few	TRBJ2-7	TGTGCCAGCAGCCAGACTAGCGGGAGGGCCCTCTACGAGCAGTACTTC	CASSQTSGRALYEQYF
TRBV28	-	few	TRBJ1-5	TGTGCCAGCAGTTTATTTGTGTTCTGGGGGTCCAATCAGCCCCAGCATTTT	CASSLFVFWGSNQPQHF
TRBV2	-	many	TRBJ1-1	TGTGCCAGCAGGGGGACACAGAAAAATGAAGCTTTCTTT	CASRGTQKNEAFF
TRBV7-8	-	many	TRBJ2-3	TGTGCCAGCAGCTTAGCCGTATACAGGAGAAATACGCAGTATTTT	CASSLAVYRRNTQYF
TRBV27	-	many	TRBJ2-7	TGTGCCAGCAGTTTTGCCAGACCCTACGAGCAGTACTTC	CASSFARPYEQYF
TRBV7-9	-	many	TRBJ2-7	TGTGCCAGCAGCTTAGTCCAGGTCGACTCCTACGAGCAGTACTTC	CASSLVQVDSYEQYF
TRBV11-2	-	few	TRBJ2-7	TGTGCCAGCAGCTTAGAGGGGGCGTGGGGAGAGCAGTACTTC	CASSLEGAWGEQYF
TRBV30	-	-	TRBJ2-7	TGTGCCTGGAGTGTAGAGTGGGGGGACGAGCAGTACTTC	CAWSVEWGDEQYF
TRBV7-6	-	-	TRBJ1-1	TGTGCCAGCAGCCCACGACACTCCAACACTGAAGCTTTCTTT	CASSPRHSNTEAFF
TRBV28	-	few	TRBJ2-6	TGTGCCAGCAGTTTATTAGCCTCTGGGGCCAACGTCCTGACTTTC	CASSLLASGANVLTF
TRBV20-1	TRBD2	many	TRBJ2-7	TGCAGTGCTTCTAGCGGGAACTCCTACGAGCAGTACTTC	CSASSGNSYEQYF
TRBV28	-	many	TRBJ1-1	TGTGCCAGCAGACCTCGGGGGTACGTGAACACTGAAGCTTTCTTT	CASRPRGYVNTEAFF
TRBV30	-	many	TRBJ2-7	TGTGCCTGGAGAAGGATCACGGGTTCGAAGTACTTC	CAWRRITGSKYF
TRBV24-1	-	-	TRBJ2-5	TGTGCCACCAGTGATCTCACAGGAGAGGGAGAGACCCAGTACTTC	CATSDLTGEGETQYF
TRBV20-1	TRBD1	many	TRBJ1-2	TGCAGTGCTAGCGAGGACAGGGGCTATGGCTACACCTTC	CSASEDRGYGYTF
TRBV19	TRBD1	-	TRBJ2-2	TGTGCCAGTAGTATATTGGACAGGGGTAACGGGGAGCTGTTTTTT	CASSILDRGNGELFF
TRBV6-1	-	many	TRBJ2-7	TGTGCCAGCAGTCCAAATCCAGGGGCGGACGAGCAGTACTTC	CASSPNPGADEQYF
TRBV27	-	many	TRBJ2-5	TGTGCCAGCAGTCCCCGCGGCTTAGGGGAGACCCAGTACTTC	CASSPRGLGETQYF
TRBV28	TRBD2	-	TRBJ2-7	TGTGCCAGCAGTCACGCACTAGCGGGACTATTTAAGAGCTCCTACGAGCAGTACTTC	CASSHALAGLFKSSYEQYF
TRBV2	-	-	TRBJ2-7	TGTGCCAGCATCAGGGACATGACGAATTACGAGCAGTACTTC	CASIRDMTNYEQYF
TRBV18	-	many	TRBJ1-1	TGTGCCAGCTCACAAGTGGAGGACACTGAAGCTTTCTTT	CASSQVEDTEAFF
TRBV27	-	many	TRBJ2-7	TGTGCCAGCAGTCCACGCGGAGCTACGAGGCAGTACTTC	CASSPRGATRQYF
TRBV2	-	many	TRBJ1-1	TGTGCCAGCAATGGCGACGTCACTGAAGCTTTCTTT	CASNGDVTEAFF
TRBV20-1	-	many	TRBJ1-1	TGCAGTGCTAGCGGGGGGGGGACTGAAGCTTTCTTT	CSASGGGTEAFF
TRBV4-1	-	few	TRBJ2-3	TGCGCCAGCAGCCAAGATTCGTGGGGCAGGGCGAGCACAGATACGCAGTATTTT	CASSQDSWGRASTDTQYF
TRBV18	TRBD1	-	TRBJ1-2	TGTGCCAGCTCACCAGGACAGGGGGTGATCTATGGCTACACCTTC	CASSPGQGVIYGYTF
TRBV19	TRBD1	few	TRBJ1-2	TGTGCCAGTACGCCTCAGGGGGTAGAGAATGGCTACACCTTC	CASTPQGVENGYTF
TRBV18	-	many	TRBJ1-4	TGTGCCAGCTCACCGCCGGGGCTAAATGAAAAACTGTTTTTT	CASSPPGLNEKLFF
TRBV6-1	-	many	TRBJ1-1	TGTGCCAGCACCCAAGAAATCCGGGGTGGCACTGAAGCTTTCTTT	CASTQEIRGGTEAFF
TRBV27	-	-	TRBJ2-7	TGTGCCAGCAGTTTGTCCCCCGAAGGCTACGAGCAGTACTTC	CASSLSPEGYEQYF
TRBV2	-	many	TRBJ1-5	TGTGCCAGCAGTGAGCGGTTAGGGGAGGTTCGCAGCAATCAGCCCCAGCATTTT	CASSERLGEVRSNQPQHF
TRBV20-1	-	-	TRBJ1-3	TGCAGTGCCGGGACACCTGGAAACACCATATATTTT	CSAGTPGNTIYF
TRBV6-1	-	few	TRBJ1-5	TGTGCCAGCAGTGAGTTCCCGGGGTGGGGTCAGCCCCAGCATTTT	CASSEFPGWGQPQHF
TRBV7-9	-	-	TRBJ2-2	TGTGCCACCTGGAACGGGGAGCTGTTTTTT	CATWNGELFF
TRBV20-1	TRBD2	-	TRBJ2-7	TGCAGTGCTTTACGGACTAGCGGGACCGCGACCTACGAGCAGTACTTC	CSALRTSGTATYEQYF
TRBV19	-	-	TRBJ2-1	TGTGCCAGTAGTATAGGCGCAGGCAAGGATGAGCAGTTCTTC	CASSIGAGKDEQFF